The T cell receptor (beta chain) described here comes from a study of control samples from healthy donors and cancer patients. This CDR3 spans 14 amino acids. The V gene end was trimmed by 8 bases and the J gene end by 2 bases; junction bases not matched to a gene: 8. Germline lookup yields CDR1 SQVTM and CDR2 ANQGSEA. TCRdb's table, derived via immunoSEQ multiplex PCR, lists solely in-frame clones and lacks some. The table lists some 82,000 clones, 70% to 90% of them singletons. J is TRBJ2-1 and V is TRBV29-1; TRBD2 matches at 8 bases. Sequencing used blood. This receptor was identified in a man between 45 and 60 years old in good health. The CDR3 DNA sequence: TGCAGCCCCGACCAACTAGCGGCCTACAATGAGCAGTTCTTC. It specifies CSPDQLAAYNEQFF.